A single sample is the source of the 27 T cell receptor beta chains below, sequenced in a study of Ad26.COV2.S vaccination and SARS-CoV-2 variants. Treatment denoted: some 19 received Ad26.COV2.S at low or high dose, single or two shots; 5 received placebo; per-sample allocation not given. Sampling happened 63 days after the first vaccine or placebo injection. Sequencing was performed with immunoSEQ multiplex PCR; in TCRdb, only in-frame clones are kept and a portion is missing. The sample contains about 400,000 clones, approximately 91% of which appear only once. This sample comprised peripheral blood, obtained in a trial of Ad26.COV2.S vaccine versus placebo. The receptors shown here come from a person aged 18 to 59 who received the Ad26.COV2.S COVID-19 vaccine or a placebo.

This rearrangement joins TRBV6-1 to TRBJ1-6; 7 positions agree with TRBD1. Germline V gene lookup returns CDR1 MNHNS and CDR2 SASEGT. The CDR3 contains 19 residues. V lost 2 bases, J lost 3 bases, and 13 bases stayed unmatched. CDR3 DNA: TGTGCCAGCAGTGAATTATCCCTGGGACAGTTCAGCTATAATTCACCCCTCCACTTT. It codes for CASSELSLGQFSYNSPLHF.

V is TRBV5-1 and J is TRBJ2-1; 9 nucleotides agree with TRBD2. In germline, CDR1 is SGHRS, CDR2 YFSETQ. The length of the CDR3 is 15 residues. With V trimmed by 1 base and J by 9 bases, 8 bases remained unmatched. CDR3 sequence: CASSLRVAGEGEQFF. The CDR3 coding sequence is TGCGCCAGCAGCTTGAGGGTAGCGGGGGAGGGTGAGCAGTTCTTC.

The J gene is TRBJ2-5, the V gene TRBV18; maybe TRBD2 (6 bases). CDR3 size: 14 residues. Trimming removed 3 bases from V and 5 bases from J, with 13 bases in between. CDR1 KGHSH and CDR2 LQKENI come from the germline V gene. The CDR3: CASSPAGRGETQYF. DNA for the CDR3: TGTGCCAGCTCACCGGCGGGCCGGGGGGAGACCCAGTACTTC.

This chain links TRBV12-3 or TRBV12-4 with TRBJ2-1; D unresolved. The ends were cut back, 3 bases at V and 14 bases at J, with 17 bases in the middle. The CDR3 extends over 13 amino acids. The CDR3: CASSFYAGTSKFF. The CDR3 nucleotides are TGTGCCAGCAGTTTCTATGCAGGTACAAGCAAGTTCTTC.

The chain uses TRBV7-2 and TRBJ2-2; D possibly corresponds to TRBD1 (6 bases). CDR1 is SGHTA, CDR2 FQGNSA, per germline. V was trimmed by 1 base and J by 0 bases, leaving 6 bases between them. There are 15 residues in the CDR3. In DNA, the CDR3 is TGTGCCAGCAGCTTAGGGACAGCGAACACCGGGGAGCTGTTTTTT. Translating it yields CASSLGTANTGELFF.

This chain links TRBV12-5 with TRBJ1-2, with D possibly matching TRBD1 (5 bases). The germline gives CDR1 LGHNT, CDR2 FRNRAP. Trimming shortened V by 6 bases and J by 14 bases, and 16 bases separated the two germline ends. The CDR3 length is 11 residues. CDR3 DNA sequence: TGTGCTAGTGGCTCCGGGACCGGGGGTACCTTC. This codes for CASGSGTGGTF.

This rearrangement joins TRBV10-3 to TRBJ1-5; 8 nucleotides match TRBD1. With 7 bases clipped from V and 5 bases from J, the junction kept 4 bases outside the gene matches. Germline V CDR1 and CDR2: ENHRY, SYGVKD. This CDR3 is 13 amino acids long. CDR3: CAIKGQVDQPQHF. For the CDR3, the DNA is TGTGCCATCAAGGGACAGGTTGATCAGCCCCAGCATTTT.

The chain carries TRBV5-1 and TRBJ2-4; tentatively, D is TRBD1 or TRBD2 (6 bases each). Trimming left V 4 bases short and J 6 bases short, with 11 bases between. The CDR3 runs 13 residues. CDR1 is SGHRS and CDR2 is YFSETQ in the germline V gene. The CDR3 is CASSLGGANIQYF. For the CDR3, the DNA is TGCGCCAGCAGCCTGGGGGGCGCAAACATTCAGTACTTC.

This clone was recorded once. The chain employs TRBV30 and TRBJ2-1; D may be TRBD1 (5 bases). With 4 bases removed from V and 7 bases from J, the gap between germline ends came to 8 bases. This CDR3 comprises 11 residues. Germline V gene data show CDR1 as GTSNPN and CDR2 as SVGIG (reference sequence). CDR3 sequence: CAWTGMNEQFF. The CDR3 DNA is TGTGCCTGGACAGGGATGAATGAGCAGTTCTTC.

This rearrangement joins TRBV12-3 or TRBV12-4 to TRBJ1-2; TRBD1 might be the D (6 bases). This CDR3 region has 12 residues. V lost 8 bases, J lost 8 bases, and 15 bases lay in between. The DNA for the CDR3 is TGTGCCAGCCGTGGGGGGCCCATAGGCTACACCTTC. Translating gives CASRGGPIGYTF.

The chain combines TRBV6-2 or TRBV6-3 with TRBJ2-7, with a tentative D call TRBD2 (6 bases). Trimming shortened V by 3 bases and J by 2 bases, and 14 bases separated the two germline ends. CDR1 MNHEY and CDR2 SVGEGT come from the germline V gene. The CDR3 is 15 amino acids. The CDR3 is CASSYGGIATYEQYF. Here the CDR3 DNA reads TGTGCCAGCAGTTATGGAGGGATTGCCACCTACGAGCAGTACTTC.

The J gene is TRBJ1-3, the V gene TRBV18; weak D call: TRBD1 (5 bases). The V gene's germline CDR1 is KGHSH and CDR2 LQKENI. This CDR3 comprises 16 residues. Between the trimmed V and J ends, which lost 0 bases and 4 bases, there was a span of 13 bases. The CDR3 loop reads CASSPPTTVRGNTIYF. The CDR3 DNA sequence: TGTGCCAGCTCACCACCTACGACAGTACGCGGAAACACCATATATTTT.

The chain joins TRBV6-6 to TRBJ1-5; D is perhaps TRBD1 (6 bases). There are 14 residues in the CDR3. Germline CDR1 is MNHNY and CDR2 is SVGAGI (reference sequence). V lost 6 bases, J lost 3 bases, and 12 bases lay in between. The CDR3 bases are TGTGCCAGCAGCTACAGGGTTTCCAATCAGCCCCAGCATTTT. It is translated as CASSYRVSNQPQHF.

This chain connects TRBV9 to TRBJ2-1, with 7 bases matching TRBD1. This CDR3 has 14 residues. J gave up 7 bases and V 0 bases, and 4 bases lay outside the gene matches. Germline V gene lookup returns CDR1 SGDLS and CDR2 YYNGEE. The CDR3 region is CASSVGQGWNEQFF. CDR3 nucleotides: TGTGCCAGCAGCGTAGGACAGGGATGGAATGAGCAGTTCTTC.

The chain uses TRBV4-1 and TRBJ2-7, with unresolved D. The CDR3 extends over 14 amino acids. Germline lookup yields CDR1 MGHRA and CDR2 YSYEKL. The germline V and J ends were trimmed by 1 base and 3 bases, with 10 bases remaining between them. The chain's CDR3 is CASSQVETGYEQYF. The DNA of the CDR3 is TGCGCCAGCAGCCAAGTGGAGACTGGCTACGAGCAGTACTTC.

J is TRBJ2-7 and V is TRBV9; D not certain. CDR1 SGDLS and CDR2 YYNGEE come from the germline V gene. This CDR3 contains 15 residues. V gave up 3 bases and J gave up 4 bases, with 17 bases separating them. The CDR3 loop is CASSGSAGPWYEQYF. The CDR3 DNA reads TGTGCCAGCAGCGGGTCGGCCGGGCCATGGTACGAGCAGTACTTC.

The chain combines TRBV2 with TRBJ2-1; 7 bases match TRBD2. The CDR3 is made up of 17 amino acids. In germline, CDR1 is SNHLY, CDR2 FYNNEI. The J segment lost 0 bases and the V segment lost 7 bases, leaving 12 bases of the junction unmatched. CDR3 region: CASMGGDYDSSYNEQFF. The CDR3 DNA reads TGTGCCAGCATGGGCGGGGACTACGATAGCTCCTACAATGAGCAGTTCTTC.

The rearrangement uses TRBV4-2 and TRBJ2-1; 10 nucleotides agree with TRBD2. With 0 bases clipped from V and 3 bases from J, the junction kept 5 bases outside the gene matches. There are 17 residues in the CDR3. Germline values: CDR1 LGHNA, CDR2 YNFKEQ. Written as DNA, the CDR3 is TGTGCCAGCAGCCAAGACCCAGCGGGGGGGCTCTACAATGAGCAGTTCTTC. Translation: CASSQDPAGGLYNEQFF.

The chain carries TRBV3-1 (or the pseudogene TRBV3-2) and TRBJ1-4; possible D gene TRBD1, 5 bases. CDR1 LGHDT and CDR2 YNNKEL come from the germline V gene (reference sequence). The CDR3 totals 15 residues. Trimming stripped 2 bases from V and 1 base from J, with 8 bases between. The chain's CDR3 is CASSQPGLTNEKLFF. CDR3 DNA sequence: TGTGCCAGCAGCCAACCGGGGCTAACTAATGAAAAACTGTTTTTT.

This clone has a single count. V and J are TRBV19 and TRBJ2-3; 11 bases agree with TRBD1. CDR1 is LNHDA and CDR2 is SQIVND in the germline V gene (reference sequence). V gave up 4 bases and J gave up 3 bases; unmatched junction bases: 6. The length of the CDR3 is 16 residues. CDR3 sequence: CASSTGQGGRTDTQYF. The CDR3 coding sequence is TGTGCCAGTAGTACGGGACAGGGGGGTAGGACAGATACGCAGTATTTT.

This clone was recorded a few times. The chain combines TRBV5-5 with TRBJ1-4, with a tentative D call TRBD1 (6 bases). The CDR3 length is 12 residues. V gave up 4 bases and J gave up 7 bases, with 8 bases separating them. Germline V CDR1 and CDR2: SGHKS, YYEKEE (reference sequence). The CDR3 DNA sequence: TGTGCCAGCAGCGGCAGGGGTGAAAAACTGTTTTTT. It translates to CASSGRGEKLFF.

The V and J genes are TRBV7-2 and TRBJ2-3, with 7 positions matching TRBD2. Germline CDR1 is SGHTA and CDR2 is FQGNSA. Losses at the gene ends were 1 base for V and 10 bases for J; bases not matched to a gene: 8. The CDR3 consists of 14 residues. CDR3 sequence (DNA): TGTGCCAGCAGCTTAGGGGGGGGGACCGTCTCGCAGTATTTT. Protein sequence: CASSLGGGTVSQYF.

The chain has TRBV5-6 and TRBJ2-7, with TRBD1 as a possible D gene (6 bases). Trimming removed 4 bases at V and 7 bases at J, with 18 bases between. The V gene's germline CDR1 is SGHDT and CDR2 YYEEEE. The CDR3 loop spans 14 amino acids. CDR3 sequence reads: CASSAGPGVREQYF. DNA for the CDR3: TGTGCCAGCAGCGCGGGTCCAGGGGTGAGGGAGCAGTACTTC.

The chain has TRBV2 and TRBJ2-1; D may be TRBD1 or TRBD2 (7 bases each). The CDR3 sequence is 15 residues long. CDR1 is SNHLY, CDR2 FYNNEI, per germline. The V gene lost 4 bases and the J gene lost 5 bases, with 15 bases spanning the gap. The CDR3: CASSGQGGRHNEQFF. In DNA form, the CDR3 reads TGTGCCAGCAGTGGCCAGGGGGGGCGACACAATGAGCAGTTCTTC. The complete variable domain, with remaining parts taken from reference TRBV2 and TRBJ2-1, reads EPEVTQTPSHQVTQMGQEVILRCVPISNHLYFYWYRQILGQKVEFLVSFYNNEISEKSEIFDDQFSVERPDGSNFTLKIRSTKLEDSAMYFCASSGQGGRHNEQFFGPGTRLTVL.

The chain is built from TRBV5-1 and TRBJ2-2; TRBD2 matches 9 bases. CDR1 is SGHRS, CDR2 YFSETQ, per germline. This CDR3 has 16 residues. The junction had 7 bases not matched to a gene; V was cut back by 2 bases and J by 5 bases. The CDR3 spells CASSLIAGVSTGELFF. CDR3 DNA sequence: TGCGCCAGCAGCTTAATAGCGGGGGTCTCAACCGGGGAGCTGTTTTTT.

The V gene is TRBV4-3, the J gene TRBJ2-5, with 11 bases matching TRBD1. V lost 3 bases to trimming and J lost 4 bases; unmatched junction nucleotides: 1. CDR3 length equals 14 residues. Germline CDR1 reads LGHNA; CDR2 reads YSLEER. CDR3 sequence reads: CASSQDRGPETQYF. CDR3 nucleotides: TGCGCCAGCAGCCAGGACAGGGGGCCAGAGACCCAGTACTTC.

Regarding this clone: One junction end disagrees with the germline gene, perhaps due to a read error. The CDR3 DNA is TGCGCCAGCAGTCTTGATGGCCGGGGCCGTTTT. Translating gives CASSLDGRGRF. The chain is built from TRBV23-1 and TRBJ1-1, with D possibly being TRBD1 (5 bases). TRBV23-1 is annotated as an ORF whose role is uncertain. CDR3 length: 11 amino acids.